This T cell receptor (beta chain) was documented in a study of cytomegalovirus exposure and HLA in healthy donors. Across the study: An earlier analysis identified 117 million unique TCR beta sequences in about 190 million T cells.

On this clone: Its specificity is unknown.

The study's findings and limits: What TCR beta sequences reportedly achieved was accurate prediction of HLA-A and HLA-B alleles in most subjects. The authors considered a cluster of highly shared sequence variants likely to be a sequencing artifact.

Amplification used 60 Vbeta primers and 13 Jbeta primers. Assay used: immunoSEQ multiplex PCR; TCRdb lists only in-frame clones, some missing. The table includes fewer than 200,000 clones, roughly 80% detected once. The sample comprised PBMCs. This receptor was taken from a woman under 30 in good health and CMV-seronegative.

Here the CDR3 DNA reads TGTGCCAGGAGACAGGGGGCGGGCTATGGCTACACCTTC. It specifies CARRQGAGYGYTF. The chain has TRBV2 and TRBJ1-2; 10 positions match TRBD1. Trimming took 9 bases from V and 4 from J; bases not matched to a gene: 5. The length of the CDR3 is 13 residues. The germline CDR1 and CDR2 sequences are SNHLY and FYNNEI.